The entry below describes one T cell receptor beta chain. The antigen is undetermined. The repertoire was sequenced with immunoSEQ multiplex PCR; TCRdb's copy has only in-frame clones and lacks some. Among 550,000 to 800,000 clones listed, roughly 88% were seen once. The sample belongs to a study of shared clonotypes between healthy human individuals. General study results and limits: Generation of non-shared clonotypes was less probable than generation of clonotypes shared by all four donors. Larger estimated richness was generally recorded for naive subsets relative to memory subsets. An anticipated effect of sequencing depth on clonotype sharing among donors was recognized.

Combination of CD45RO+ cells with CCR7-negative CD45RA+ TemRA cells was used for CD8 memory. V shed 0 bases, J shed 6 bases, and the junction held 4 bases outside the gene matches. The germline gives CDR1 SGHVS, CDR2 FQNEAQ. The CDR3 length is 16 residues. V is TRBV7-8 and J is TRBJ2-1; 11 bases are a match to TRBD1. What was sequenced was memory CD8+ T cells from PBMCs. Subset in this sample: CD45RO+ cells pooled with CCR7-negative TemRA cells. The receptor was isolated from a man aged 18 to 29 in good health. Some clones in this sample may be carry-over from other donors' samples. CDR3 protein: CASSLAGTGGFNEQFF. DNA of the CDR3: TGTGCCAGCAGCTTAGCCGGGACAGGGGGTTTCAATGAGCAGTTCTTC. The whole variable domain, filled in from reference TRBV7-8 and TRBJ2-1, reads GAGVSQSPRYKVAKRGQDVALRCDPISGHVSLFWYQQALGQGPEFLTYFQNEAQLDKSGLPSDRFFAERPEGSVSTLKIQRTQQEDSAVYLCASSLAGTGGFNEQFFGPGTRLTVL.